The 30 T cell receptor beta chains reported below all come from one sample, sequenced in a study of control samples from healthy donors and cancer patients. Some clones are missing from TCRdb's copy, which holds only in-frame ones; the method was immunoSEQ multiplex PCR. The sample carries around 250,000 clones, around 79% recorded once. The sample comprised PBMCs. The receptors were sampled from a woman aged 60-70 years with lung cancer.

In this sample, this clone turned up a few times. The J gene is TRBJ2-2, the V gene TRBV5-4; the D gene is possibly TRBD2 (5 bases). The CDR3 sequence is 14 residues long. CDR1 is SGHNT, CDR2 YYREEE, per germline (reference sequence). V shed 9 bases and J shed 2 bases, with 14 bases lying between them. CDR3 coding DNA: TGTGCCACAAAGGTGGGAGACAACACCGGGGAGCTGTTTTTT. It specifies CATKVGDNTGELFF.

This chain links TRBV5-1 with TRBJ2-5; D gene unclear. The germline V gene has CDR1 SGHRS and CDR2 YFSETQ. This CDR3 region has 12 residues. V gave up 0 bases and J gave up 4 bases, with 4 bases separating them. CDR3 residues: CASSLGPETQYF. CDR3 DNA sequence: TGCGCCAGCAGCTTGGGGCCAGAGACCCAGTACTTC. Full variable domain (outside the CDR3, taken from reference TRBV5-1 and TRBJ2-5): KAGVTQTPRYLIKTRGQQVTLSCSPISGHRSVSWYQQTPGQGLQFLFEYFSETQRNKGNFPGRFSGRQFSNSRSEMNVSTLELGDSALYLCASSLGPETQYFGPGTRLLVL.

For this clone: Other DNA sequences in the sample encode the same CDR3. The gene calls are TRBV4-1 and TRBJ1-4; no clear D gene. The CDR3 length is 15 residues. The germline gives CDR1 MGHRA, CDR2 YSYEKL. V was clipped by 1 base and J by 2 bases, with 8 bases between them. CDR3: CASSQGSGTNEKLFF. The CDR3 region has the DNA TGCGCCAGCAGCCAAGGATCCGGGACTAATGAAAAACTGTTTTTT.

This rearrangement joins TRBV11-2 to TRBJ2-3, with D perhaps matching TRBD1 or TRBD2 (6 bases each). This CDR3 has 16 residues. Germline V CDR1 and CDR2: SGHAT, FQNNGV. V was trimmed by 4 bases and J by 4 bases, leaving 18 bases between them. In DNA form, the CDR3 reads TGTGCCAGCAGCTCCGGGACGGGAAGGGGGGCAGATACGCAGTATTTT. Translated: CASSSGTGRGADTQYF.

V gene TRBV5-1 combines with J gene TRBJ1-4, with D unclear. The CDR3 is 17 amino acids. Germline V lookup: CDR1 SGHRS, CDR2 YFSETQ. The germline V and J ends were trimmed by 3 bases and 0 bases, with 15 bases remaining between them. The DNA of the CDR3 is TGCGCCAGCAGCTCGACAATTTCCGATGCAACTAATGAAAAACTGTTTTTT. Translated, it gives CASSSTISDATNEKLFF.

This clone appeared once. The gene calls are TRBV5-6 and TRBJ2-3; the match to TRBD1 covers 8 bases. From germline, CDR1 is SGHDT and CDR2 YYEEEE. Trimming took 0 bases from V and 2 from J; bases not matched to a gene: 5. The CDR3 is 16 residues long. CDR3 sequence: CASSLADRVITDTQYF. CDR3 sequence (DNA): TGTGCCAGCAGCTTGGCGGACAGGGTTATCACAGATACGCAGTATTTT.

This chain connects TRBV7-9 to TRBJ2-1, with 11 bases aligning to TRBD2. The J segment lost 6 bases and the V segment lost 4 bases, leaving 5 bases of the junction unmatched. The length of the CDR3 is 15 residues. Germline V gene data show CDR1 as SEHNR and CDR2 as FQNEAQ (reference sequence). This chain's CDR3 is CASSSASGRSNEQFF. Written as DNA, the CDR3 is TGTGCCAGCAGCTCCGCTAGCGGGAGGTCCAATGAGCAGTTCTTC.

The J gene is TRBJ1-6, the V gene TRBV19; TRBD1 matches 7 bases. CDR3 length: 14 amino acids. Germline assignment: CDR1 LNHDA and CDR2 SQIVND (reference sequence). The V and J ends lost 4 bases and 10 bases, in that order; junction bases with no gene match: 7. CDR3 in amino acids: CASSTYRGGSPLHF. The CDR3 DNA sequence: TGTGCCAGTAGTACCTACAGGGGAGGATCACCCCTCCACTTT.

This clone was counted a few times. The chain links TRBV5-1 to TRBJ2-4, with 7 bases identical to TRBD1. V was clipped by 0 bases and J by 1 base; unmatched bases: 7. This CDR3 is 17 amino acids long. The germline V gene encodes CDR1 SGHRS and CDR2 YFSETQ. Written as DNA, the CDR3 is TGCGCCAGCAGCTTGGGAGGCCCGACAGGGGCCAAAAACATTCAGTACTTC. Protein sequence: CASSLGGPTGAKNIQYF.

To note about this clone: A read error may account for a junction end that differs from germline. Different DNA sequences within this sample yield the same CDR3. The chain has TRBV18 and TRBJ2-3; 7 nucleotides align to TRBD1. Germline loops: CDR1 KGHSH, CDR2 LQKENI. This CDR3 region has 15 residues. The CDR3: CASSPLTGSTDTQYF. DNA for the CDR3: TGTGCCAGCTCGCCACTGACAGGGAGCACAGATACGCAGTATTTT. Looking up the rest from reference TRBV18 and TRBJ2-3 gives the full variable domain: NAGVMQNPRHLVRRRGQEARLRCSPMKGHSHVYWYRQLPEEGLKFMVYLQKENIIDESGMPKERFSAEFPKEGPSILRIQQVVRGDSAAYFCASSPLTGSTDTQYFGPGTRLTVL.

This clone came up once. The chain carries TRBV2 and TRBJ2-3, with TRBD2 as a possible D gene (6 bases). Trimming took 7 bases from V and 5 from J, leaving 19 bases between them. CDR3 length equals 15 residues. Germline values: CDR1 SNHLY, CDR2 FYNNEI. DNA of the CDR3: TGTGCCAGCACCCGGACTATCCCTCGGGGAGATACGCAGTATTTT. Its protein product is CASTRTIPRGDTQYF.

The chain is built from TRBV9 and TRBJ1-3, with D unclear. V gave up 5 bases and J gave up 3 bases, with 12 bases separating them. Germline loops: CDR1 SGDLS, CDR2 YYNGEE. The CDR3 spans 14 residues. The CDR3 DNA reads as TGTGCCAGCAGACCCCGGGCCGGTGGAAACACCATATATTTT. Protein product: CASRPRAGGNTIYF.

This sequence joins TRBV19 and TRBJ1-2; 7 bases align to TRBD1. The CDR3 has 15 amino acids. Germline trimming cut 8 bases from V and 6 bases from J; bases unmatched to any gene: 15. Germline CDR1 LNHDA, CDR2 SQIVND (reference sequence). The DNA of the CDR3 is TGTGCCAGTGCCGACATGGGACAGACGTCTCATGGCTACACCTTC. This gives the protein CASADMGQTSHGYTF.

The chain has TRBV7-8 and TRBJ2-5, with 10 bases that match TRBD2. The V gene's germline CDR1 is SGHVS and CDR2 FQNEAQ. There are 17 residues in the CDR3. V was clipped by 5 bases and J by 0 bases; unmatched bases: 9. The CDR3 region is CASSPGVSGGYQETQYF. The CDR3 bases are TGTGCCAGCAGCCCAGGTGTTAGCGGGGGGTACCAAGAGACCCAGTACTTC.

The chain has TRBV6-5 and TRBJ2-2; D is undetermined. The V gene lost 5 bases and the J gene lost 7 bases, with 14 bases spanning the gap. The CDR3 is 14 residues long. CDR1 and CDR2 (germline): MNHEY, SVGAGI. Written as DNA, the CDR3 is TGTGCCAGCAGTAGGCTTTCTGGGATCGGGGAGCTGTTTTTT. It encodes CASSRLSGIGELFF.

This chain joins TRBV7-9 and TRBJ1-6; D perhaps matches TRBD1 (6 bases). This CDR3 has 13 residues. V was cut by 11 bases and J by 9 bases, with 17 bases left in between. Germline CDR1 and CDR2: SEHNR and FQNEAQ (reference sequence). The CDR3 here is CASGGQTGSPLHF. CDR3 nucleotides: TGTGCCTCCGGGGGGCAAACGGGTTCACCCCTCCACTTT.

The rearrangement uses TRBV23-1 and TRBJ2-2; D is tentatively TRBD1 or TRBD2 (5 bases each). TRBV23-1 is recorded as an ORF, its role being uncertain. The CDR3 has 16 residues. V lost 3 bases, J lost 6 bases, and 17 bases lay in between. This chain's CDR3 is CASSHPGQWGSGELFF. The CDR3 DNA follows: TGCGCCAGCAGTCACCCGGGGCAGTGGGGCTCCGGGGAGCTGTTTTTT.

The CDR3 sequence: CASSDRPANTDTQYF. The DNA of the CDR3 is TGTGCCAGTAGCGACAGGCCCGCTAACACAGATACGCAGTATTTT. The chain carries TRBV19 and TRBJ2-3; the D gene is possibly TRBD1 (6 bases). V shed 6 bases and J shed 2 bases, with 15 bases lying between them. Germline loops: CDR1 LNHDA, CDR2 SQIVND (reference sequence). The CDR3 runs 15 residues.

The V call is TRBV6-2 or TRBV6-3, the J call TRBJ1-4; 7 positions agree with TRBD1. Trimming took 5 bases from V and 5 from J; bases not matched to a gene: 8. This CDR3 is built from 15 residues. CDR1 and CDR2 (germline): MNHEY, SVGEGT. CDR3 region: CASSPPTGLNEKLFF. The CDR3 bases are TGTGCCAGCAGTCCGCCGACAGGGCTAAATGAAAAACTGTTTTTT.

V and J are TRBV7-7 and TRBJ2-5; TRBD1 matches at 7 bases. This CDR3 region has 13 residues. Germline-derived CDR1 and CDR2 are SSHAT and FNYEAQ (reference sequence). V dropped 4 bases and J dropped 3; count of bases not matched to a gene: 2. CDR3 loop: CASSSDRKETQYF. In nucleotides, the CDR3 is TGTGCCAGCAGCTCGGACAGGAAAGAGACCCAGTACTTC.

The chain has TRBV11-2 and TRBJ1-2; possible D gene TRBD1, 6 bases. The ends were cut back, 5 bases at V and 0 bases at J, with 16 bases in the middle. CDR1 is SGHAT, CDR2 FQNNGV, per germline. The length of the CDR3 is 16 residues. The CDR3 DNA reads as TGTGCCAGCAGCCTTTATCCGGGACACGCTAACTATGGCTACACCTTC. Translating it yields CASSLYPGHANYGYTF.

This chain links TRBV6-6 with TRBJ1-4, with unresolved D. The CDR3 sequence is 15 residues long. Trimming removed 5 bases from V and 5 bases from J, with 15 bases in between. Germline-derived CDR1 and CDR2 are MNHNY and SVGAGI (reference sequence). CDR3 sequence (DNA): TGTGCCAGCAGTCCCTACGGGTTTCAAAATGAAAAACTGTTTTTT. As protein: CASSPYGFQNEKLFF.

The sample holds a few counts of this clone. The V call is TRBV2, the J call TRBJ2-2, with 8 bases identical to TRBD2. Trimming at V came to 8 bases and at J to 4 bases, leaving 6 bases not matched to a gene. From germline, CDR1 is SNHLY and CDR2 FYNNEI. The CDR3 consists of 14 residues. CDR3 amino acids: CASGAGRGTGELFF. The CDR3 coding sequence is TGTGCCAGCGGGGCCGGGAGGGGCACCGGGGAGCTGTTTTTT.

The chain combines TRBV2 with TRBJ1-1, with 8 nucleotides matching TRBD1. CDR1 and CDR2 (germline): SNHLY, FYNNEI. Trimming at V came to 3 bases and at J to 10 bases, leaving 4 bases not matched to a gene. This CDR3 comprises 12 residues. CDR3 nucleotides: TGTGCCAGCAGTGACAGGGGGCGTACAGCTTTCTTT. Protein: CASSDRGRTAFF.

This sequence joins TRBV6-2 or TRBV6-3 and TRBJ2-7, with no clear D. In germline, CDR1 is MNHEY, CDR2 SVGEGT. V was cut by 4 bases and J by 2 bases, with 9 bases left in between. CDR3 length: 13 residues. The CDR3 DNA follows: TGTGCCAGCAGTTTAGGTTCTGCCTACGAGCAGTACTTC. Protein sequence: CASSLGSAYEQYF.

The V and J genes are TRBV28 and TRBJ1-5; D is ambiguous. The CDR3 is 13 residues long. V lost 7 bases and J lost 6, with 13 bases in between. Per the germline V gene, CDR1 is MDHEN and CDR2 is SYDVKM. CDR3 sequence reads: CASMRGGGQPQHF. The DNA of the CDR3 is TGTGCCAGCATGCGGGGAGGAGGTCAGCCCCAGCATTTT.

The chain combines TRBV5-1 with TRBJ1-2; a possible D gene is TRBD1 (5 bases). Germline loops: CDR1 SGHRS, CDR2 YFSETQ. Trimming stripped 4 bases from V and 4 bases from J, with 14 bases between. This CDR3 comprises 14 residues. CDR3 region: CASSQWDGVYGYTF. The CDR3 nucleotides read TGCGCCAGCAGCCAGTGGGACGGGGTCTATGGCTACACCTTC.

Notes on this clone: A much larger clone differs from this one at a single base, so this may be a read error. V gene TRBV2 combines with J gene TRBJ2-3; D remains ambiguous. The CDR3 is made up of 11 amino acids. Germline V lookup: CDR1 SNHLY, CDR2 FYNNEI. Trimming shortened V by 2 bases and J by 4 bases, and 1 base separated the two germline ends. DNA for the CDR3: TGTGCCAGCAGTGAATCAGATACGCAGTATTTT. Protein: CASSESDTQYF.

This clone was picked up a small number of times. The rearrangement joins TRBV5-1 to TRBJ2-1, with 10 bases matching TRBD2. This CDR3 contains 15 residues. J was trimmed by 6 bases and V by 2 bases; bases with no gene match: 5. Germline values: CDR1 SGHRS, CDR2 YFSETQ. CDR3 loop: CASSFDSGGFNEQFF. The CDR3, as DNA: TGCGCCAGCAGCTTCGATAGCGGGGGGTTCAATGAGCAGTTCTTC.

The chain joins TRBV20-1 to TRBJ2-1; D may be TRBD1 (5 bases). The germline CDR1 and CDR2 sequences are DFQATT and SNEGSKA (reference sequence). The CDR3 totals 11 residues. Trimming left V 5 bases short and J 9 bases short, with 11 bases between. The CDR3 reads CSAGAVFEQFF. For the CDR3, the DNA is TGCAGTGCTGGGGCCGTATTTGAGCAGTTCTTC.